The 30 T cell receptor beta chains below were found in one sample sequenced in a study of shared clonotypes between healthy human individuals. Data came from immunoSEQ multiplex PCR; TCRdb stores just in-frame clones and leaves some out. The repertoire holds 950,000 to 1,300,000 clones, with around 74% as singletons. Material for sequencing was memory CD4+ T cells sorted from blood. Subset here: CD45RA-negative fraction. These receptors came from a man aged 18 to 29 in good health.

The chain joins TRBV4-3 to TRBJ2-2; 8 nucleotides match TRBD1. The germline V gene encodes CDR1 LGHNA and CDR2 YSLEER. With 4 bases clipped from V and 4 bases from J, the junction kept 8 bases outside the gene matches. The CDR3 loop spans 16 amino acids. DNA for the CDR3: TGCGCCAGCAGCCTAGGACAGGGATGGGGCACCGGGGAGCTGTTTTTT. Translation gives CASSLGQGWGTGELFF.

The chain joins TRBV14 to TRBJ2-2; weak D call: TRBD2 (5 bases). V was clipped by 0 bases and J by 1 base, with 6 bases between them. Germline V gene sequence: CDR1 SGHDN, CDR2 FVKESK. The CDR3 length is 15 residues. The CDR3 loop reads CASSQDTRNTGELFF. The CDR3 nucleotides are TGTGCCAGCAGCCAAGACACTAGGAACACCGGGGAGCTGTTTTTT.

The V and J genes are TRBV9 and TRBJ2-2; D possibly matches TRBD1 or TRBD2 (5 bases each). V was shortened by 3 bases and J by 1 base, with 13 bases between the two germline ends. Germline lookup yields CDR1 SGDLS and CDR2 YYNGEE. This CDR3 has 16 residues. The CDR3: CASSASGRMNTGELFF. CDR3 in DNA: TGTGCCAGCAGCGCCTCGGGACGGATGAACACCGGGGAGCTGTTTTTT. Complete variable domain (other parts from reference TRBV9 and TRBJ2-2): DSGVTQTPKHLITATGQRVTLRCSPRSGDLSVYWYQQSLDQGLQFLIQYYNGEERAKGNILERFSAQQFPDLHSELNLSSLELGDSALYFCASSASGRMNTGELFFGEGSRLTVL.

The chain couples TRBV6-5 to TRBJ2-1; 7 bases are a match to TRBD2. Trimming cost V 9 bases and J 4 bases; bases outside gene matches: 9. The CDR3 is 14 residues long. The germline V gene has CDR1 MNHEY and CDR2 SVGAGI. The CDR3 reads CASRVGLVYNEQFF. The CDR3 bases are TGTGCCAGTCGAGTCGGACTAGTTTACAATGAGCAGTTCTTC.

V and J are TRBV28 and TRBJ2-7; the D gene could be TRBD1 or TRBD2 (6 bases each). The CDR3 extends over 14 amino acids. V lost 6 bases, J lost 5 bases, and 17 bases lay in between. Germline CDR1 MDHEN, CDR2 SYDVKM. The CDR3 DNA sequence: TGTGCCAGCAGCCCAAGGGGGGTCTTGGACGAGCAGTACTTC. Its protein product is CASSPRGVLDEQYF.

The rearrangement links TRBV5-4 to TRBJ2-5; D is undetermined. The CDR3 contains 13 residues. In germline, CDR1 is SGHNT, CDR2 YYREEE (reference sequence). Trimming stripped 0 bases from V and 5 bases from J, with 8 bases between. The CDR3 here is CASSLEWWETQYF. In DNA, the CDR3 is TGTGCCAGCAGCTTGGAGTGGTGGGAGACCCAGTACTTC.

The chain links TRBV6-5 to TRBJ1-2, with 7 bases fitting TRBD1. Germline CDR1 and CDR2: MNHEY and SVGAGI. After removal of 0 bases from V and 2 bases from J, the junction contained 6 bases not matched to a gene. The CDR3 extends over 16 amino acids. CDR3 loop: CASSYSAGGSNYGYTF. The CDR3 region has the DNA TGTGCCAGCAGTTACTCGGCAGGGGGTTCCAACTATGGCTACACCTTC.

CDR3 coding DNA: TGTGCCAGCAGCCAAGAAGGGGGCGGTGGAGCAAGTCGCACAGATACGCAGTATTTT. It codes for CASSQEGGGGASRTDTQYF. The rearrangement uses TRBV4-2 and TRBJ2-3, with 7 bases identical to TRBD1. CDR3 size: 19 residues. The V gene end was trimmed by 0 bases and the J gene end by 1 base; junction bases not matched to a gene: 13. Germline loops: CDR1 LGHNA, CDR2 YNFKEQ.

The J gene is TRBJ2-3, the V gene TRBV5-1, with no clear D. Germline V gene data show CDR1 as SGHRS and CDR2 as YFSETQ. The CDR3 runs 17 residues. Between the trimmed V and J ends, which lost 2 bases and 2 bases, there was a span of 18 bases. CDR3 DNA: TGCGCCAGCAGCTTAGCGCTAAGCCCGACCCTCACAGATACGCAGTATTTT. This sequence encodes CASSLALSPTLTDTQYF.

The V and J genes are TRBV5-6 and TRBJ1-1; a weak D match, TRBD1 (6 bases). V was shortened by 0 bases and J by 0 bases, with 9 bases between the two germline ends. Germline V CDR1 and CDR2: SGHDT, YYEEEE. The CDR3 runs 15 residues. This CDR3 is CASSLVGTMNTEAFF. Here the CDR3 DNA reads TGTGCCAGCAGCTTGGTGGGGACAATGAACACTGAAGCTTTCTTT. Together with reference TRBV5-6 and TRBJ1-1, the CDR3 gives the full variable domain: DAGVTQSPTHLIKTRGQQVTLRCSPKSGHDTVSWYQQALGQGPQFIFQYYEEEERQRGNFPDRFSGHQFPNYSSELNVNALLLGDSALYLCASSLVGTMNTEAFFGQGTRLTVV.

This clone showed up just a few times. Other DNA sequences in the sample encode the same CDR3. This chain uses TRBV5-1 with TRBJ2-3, with 9 nucleotides matching TRBD2. CDR1 and CDR2 (germline): SGHRS, YFSETQ. V lost 1 base to trimming and J lost 1 base; unmatched junction nucleotides: 1. CDR3 size: 15 residues. DNA for the CDR3: TGCGCCAGCAGCTTGTGGACTAGCGGCACAGATACGCAGTATTTT. It is translated as CASSLWTSGTDTQYF.

This clone came up once. The chain has TRBV10-3 and TRBJ1-2; D is uncertain. CDR1 and CDR2 from the germline V gene are ENHRY and SYGVKD. V lost 0 bases and J 8 bases, leaving 13 bases between the germline ends. The CDR3 contains 14 residues. CDR3: CAISESGQLEGYTF. The CDR3 nucleotides read TGTGCCATCAGTGAGTCGGGCCAGCTTGAAGGCTACACCTTC.

This clone was detected only a few times. V gene TRBV5-8 combines with J gene TRBJ1-1; D is undetermined. This CDR3 is built from 14 residues. Germline CDR1 is SGHTS and CDR2 is YDEGEE. Trimming cost V 9 bases and J 1 base, with 16 bases left between them. CDR3 amino acids: CATKADLANTEAFF. The CDR3 nucleotides read TGTGCCACTAAGGCAGATCTAGCGAACACTGAAGCTTTCTTT.

This clone was counted only a few times. This same CDR3 is encoded by further DNA sequences in the sample. This chain links TRBV7-9 with TRBJ1-5, with 10 bases identical to TRBD1. Per germline, CDR1 SEHNR and CDR2 FQNEAQ (reference sequence). V lost 4 bases, J lost 5 bases, and 2 bases stayed unmatched. The CDR3 has 14 residues. CDR3 nucleotide sequence: TGTGCCAGCAGCTGGGACAGGGGCGATCAGCCCCAGCATTTT. Translated: CASSWDRGDQPQHF.

The V gene is TRBV28, the J gene TRBJ1-2; D call uncertain. V gave up 6 bases and J gave up 7 bases, with 12 bases separating them. From germline, CDR1 is MDHEN and CDR2 SYDVKM. The CDR3 covers 12 residues. The CDR3 DNA is TGTGCCAGCAGAGTATGGTTTGGTGGCTACACCTTC. It is translated as CASRVWFGGYTF.

The gene calls are TRBV27 and TRBJ2-7; 9 bases fit TRBD2. The V segment lost 5 bases and the J segment 2 bases; nucleotides outside the gene matches: 4. CDR3 length: 14 residues. Germline-derived CDR1 and CDR2 are MNHEY and SMNVEV (reference sequence). The CDR3 loop reads CASSRAGGTYEQYF. The CDR3 nucleotides read TGTGCCAGCAGTAGAGCGGGGGGAACCTACGAGCAGTACTTC.

This clone was counted between two and nine times. V usage is TRBV2 and J usage is TRBJ2-1; 8 bases map to TRBD2. The CDR3 totals 14 residues. Per germline, CDR1 SNHLY and CDR2 FYNNEI. The V gene end was trimmed by 7 bases and the J gene end by 8 bases; junction bases not matched to a gene: 10. DNA of the CDR3: TGTGCCAGCAATGACGGGGGGGCCGGGTATGAGCAGTTCTTC. It yields the protein CASNDGGAGYEQFF.

The V and J genes are TRBV19 and TRBJ1-5; D is perhaps TRBD1 (5 bases). Germline V gene sequence: CDR1 LNHDA, CDR2 SQIVND (reference sequence). The CDR3 length is 13 residues. With 5 bases removed from V and 6 bases from J, the gap between germline ends came to 11 bases. The CDR3 protein is CASSVEGIQPQHF. The DNA for the CDR3 is TGTGCCAGTAGTGTTGAGGGGATTCAGCCCCAGCATTTT.

This clone was seen a few times. The chain uses TRBV9 and TRBJ1-1; D is uncertain. The CDR3 consists of 13 residues. Trimming cost V 5 bases and J 4 bases, with 12 bases left between them. Germline CDR1 and CDR2: SGDLS and YYNGEE. Written as DNA, the CDR3 is TGTGCCAGCAGTCCCGGGGTATCCACTGAAGCTTTCTTT. Encoded protein: CASSPGVSTEAFF.

A remark on this clone: This specimen includes other DNA sequences encoding the same CDR3. V and J are TRBV10-3 and TRBJ2-7; unclear D gene. V gave up 8 bases and J gave up 0 bases, with 8 bases separating them. This CDR3 is 12 amino acids long. Germline CDR1 and CDR2: ENHRY and SYGVKD. The CDR3 DNA is TGTGCCATCGGTCAGAACTCCTACGAGCAGTACTTC. This encodes CAIGQNSYEQYF.

The V and J genes are TRBV7-9 and TRBJ2-1; D remains unclear. Trimming removed 5 bases from V and 10 bases from J, with 12 bases in between. Germline lookup yields CDR1 SEHNR and CDR2 FQNEAQ (reference sequence). The CDR3 loop spans 12 amino acids. DNA for the CDR3: TGTGCCAGCAGCCGTAATTCGGTCGAGCAGTTCTTC. The encoded protein is CASSRNSVEQFF. The full variable domain, rest sourced from reference TRBV7-9 and TRBJ2-1, is DTGVSQNPRHKITKRGQNVTFRCDPISEHNRLYWYRQTLGQGPEFLTYFQNEAQLEKSRLLSDRFSAERPKGSFSTLEIQRTEQGDSAMYLCASSRNSVEQFFGPGTRLTVL.

A single count supports this clone. The rearrangement joins TRBV7-2 to TRBJ2-3; 11 bases fit TRBD2. Germline loops: CDR1 SGHTA, CDR2 FQGNSA. This CDR3 contains 15 residues. V lost 7 bases to trimming and J lost 2 bases; unmatched junction nucleotides: 5. The CDR3 loop is CASTDSGRATDTQYF. CDR3 nucleotides: TGTGCCAGCACCGATAGCGGGAGGGCCACAGATACGCAGTATTTT.

The rearrangement links TRBV5-1 to TRBJ1-1; D is possibly TRBD1 (5 bases). Germline V gives CDR1 SGHRS, CDR2 YFSETQ. This CDR3 has 13 amino acids. Trimming left V 5 bases short and J 8 bases short, with 16 bases between. CDR3 protein: CASRGAARFEAFF. CDR3 coding DNA: TGCGCCAGCAGAGGGGCAGCGCGGTTCGAAGCTTTCTTT.

This clone was picked up one time. The chain joins TRBV19 to TRBJ2-7; a possible D gene is TRBD2 (5 bases). V lost 5 bases to trimming and J lost 1 base, with 6 bases between them. The CDR3 length is 12 residues. CDR1 is LNHDA, CDR2 SQIVND, per germline (reference sequence). The CDR3: CASSPGSYEQYF. CDR3 nucleotides: TGTGCCAGTAGTCCGGGATCCTACGAGCAGTACTTC.

Worth noting for this clone: The same CDR3 arises from other DNA sequences in this sample as well. In DNA, the CDR3 is TGTGCCAGCAGCTTGGGAGGGGAAGAGACCCAGTACTTC. Its translation is CASSLGGEETQYF. This chain joins TRBV7-2 and TRBJ2-5, with 7 bases that match TRBD2. This CDR3 region has 13 residues. V trimming: 3 bases; J trimming: 3 bases; junction bases outside the gene matches: 1. Germline CDR1 is SGHTA and CDR2 is FQGNSA.

The V and J genes are TRBV2 and TRBJ2-4; D is uncertain. Trimming shortened V by 6 bases and J by 0 bases, and 12 bases separated the two germline ends. The CDR3 has 15 amino acids. Germline-derived CDR1 and CDR2 are SNHLY and FYNNEI. CDR3 sequence reads: CASREAPLAKNIQYF. The CDR3 DNA sequence: TGTGCCAGCAGAGAGGCTCCACTAGCCAAAAACATTCAGTACTTC.

The rearrangement uses TRBV2 and TRBJ1-4, with D maybe TRBD1 (5 bases). The CDR3 is made up of 16 amino acids. V was trimmed by 6 bases and J by 0 bases, leaving 14 bases between them. The germline gives CDR1 SNHLY, CDR2 FYNNEI. The CDR3: CASRQTSGTTNEKLFF. CDR3 nucleotides: TGTGCCAGCAGGCAGACGTCAGGGACAACTAATGAAAAACTGTTTTTT.

This clone came up a few times. The V and J genes are TRBV9 and TRBJ2-5; 9 bases align to TRBD2. This CDR3 has 16 residues. Germline lookup yields CDR1 SGDLS and CDR2 YYNGEE. The trim removed 0 bases at V and 2 bases at J, leaving 5 bases unmatched. The CDR3 coding sequence is TGTGCCAGCAGCGTAGCTAGCGGGGTAGGGCAAGAGACCCAGTACTTC. It translates to CASSVASGVGQETQYF.

V usage is TRBV4-3 and J usage is TRBJ2-7; D unresolved. Trimming stripped 1 base from V and 1 base from J, with 8 bases between. The CDR3 contains 14 residues. CDR1 is LGHNA and CDR2 is YSLEER in the germline V gene. The CDR3 region is CASSQGYQSYEQYF. The CDR3 bases are TGCGCCAGCAGCCAAGGTTACCAGTCCTACGAGCAGTACTTC.

The gene calls are TRBV6-5 and TRBJ2-3; unclear D gene. The CDR3 is made up of 13 amino acids. Germline V lookup: CDR1 MNHEY, CDR2 SVGAGI. Trimming stripped 7 bases from V and 8 bases from J, with 16 bases between. The CDR3 DNA reads TGTGCCAGCACCTCCCCCGGGTTAGGTACGCAGTATTTT. Its protein is CASTSPGLGTQYF.